One sample yielded the 7 T cell receptor beta chains listed below, sequenced in a study of cytomegalovirus exposure and HLA in healthy donors. Clones were read by immunoSEQ multiplex PCR, and TCRdb kept only the in-frame ones, dropping some. The data show 110,000 or so clones, approximately 88% seen once. Sequences were obtained from PBMCs. The receptors originated from a man younger than 35 in good health and CMV-seronegative.

The sample holds one count of this clone. The chain employs TRBV27 and TRBJ1-6; 8 bases line up with TRBD1. Germline assignment: CDR1 MNHEY and CDR2 SMNVEV (reference sequence). This CDR3 has 14 amino acids. J gave up 7 bases and V 5 bases, and 4 bases lay outside the gene matches. CDR3 DNA: TGTGCCAGCAGTACCCGGGACAGGAATTCACCCCTCCACTTT. Encoded protein: CASSTRDRNSPLHF.

The genes are TRBV6-1 and TRBJ2-3; a possible D gene is TRBD2 (5 bases). The CDR3 has 15 residues. Looked up from germline, CDR1 is MNHNS and CDR2 is SASEGT. The ends were cut back, 4 bases at V and 2 bases at J, with 13 bases in the middle. The CDR3 DNA reads TGTGCCAGCAGTGCGGAGCGGCTGAACACAGATACGCAGTATTTT. Its translation is CASSAERLNTDTQYF.

The genes are TRBV6-5 and TRBJ1-1; D gene uncertain. The CDR3 loop spans 12 amino acids. Germline V gives CDR1 MNHEY, CDR2 SVGAGI. The V end was cut by 5 bases, the J end by 1 base, with 5 bases between. The CDR3 sequence: CASSPGNTEAFF. The CDR3 DNA reads TGTGCCAGCAGTCCAGGGAACACTGAAGCTTTCTTT.

This chain uses TRBV5-4 with TRBJ2-7, with 7 positions matching TRBD2. In germline, CDR1 is SGHNT, CDR2 YYREEE (reference sequence). Losses at the gene ends were 6 bases for V and 5 bases for J; bases not matched to a gene: 14. The CDR3 extends over 15 amino acids. CDR3 sequence reads: CASTRRGGGYHEQYF. CDR3 in DNA: TGTGCCAGCACCCGACGTGGGGGAGGGTATCACGAGCAGTACTTC.

The chain uses TRBV19 and TRBJ1-3, with 9 positions matching TRBD1. This CDR3 is built from 15 residues. J gave up 3 bases and V 4 bases, and 4 bases lay outside the gene matches. CDR1 is LNHDA and CDR2 is SQIVND in the germline V gene (reference sequence). CDR3 in DNA: TGTGCCAGTAGTAATGGACAGGGGTATGGAAACACCATATATTTT. Its translation: CASSNGQGYGNTIYF.

The chain links TRBV11-3 to TRBJ2-7, with D tentatively TRBD2 (5 bases). CDR3 length: 14 residues. V lost 5 bases to trimming and J lost 2 bases, with 13 bases between them. Germline V lookup: CDR1 SGHNT, CDR2 YENEEA. The CDR3 here is CASSPLWETYEQYF. DNA for the CDR3: TGTGCCAGCAGCCCATTGTGGGAGACCTACGAGCAGTACTTC. The full variable domain, in which reference TRBV11-3 and TRBJ2-7 provide the parts outside the CDR3, is EAGVVQSPRYKIIEKKQPVAFWCNPISGHNTLYWYLQNLGQGPELLIRYENEEAVDDSQLPKDRFSAERLKGVDSTLKIQPAELGDSAVYLCASSPLWETYEQYFGPGTRLTVT.

The chain uses TRBV28 and TRBJ1-2; D is ambiguous. The germline CDR1 and CDR2 sequences are MDHEN and SYDVKM. The CDR3 is 14 residues long. V was cut by 3 bases and J by 4 bases, with 12 bases left in between. CDR3 sequence: CASSFGGDGYGYTF. CDR3 nucleotide sequence: TGTGCCAGCAGTTTTGGCGGGGATGGCTATGGCTACACCTTC.